This T cell receptor beta chain was captured in a study of cytomegalovirus exposure and HLA in healthy donors. The PCR was carried out with 60 Vbeta primers and 13 Jbeta primers. As handled by the study authors: Later reanalysis found approximately 76 million unique TCR beta chains, roughly 10 million of them shared. Clones were read by immunoSEQ multiplex PCR, and TCRdb kept only the in-frame ones, dropping some. The DNA gave D and trimming, while V, J and clone size come from that table. The sample has around 52,000 clones. Notes on this clone: Its target is unknown.

Trimming cost V 5 bases and J 5 bases; bases outside gene matches: 7. The CDR3 spans 14 residues. Germline CDR1 and CDR2: SEHNR and FQNEAQ (reference sequence). Study-wide results and caveats: A missense variant in DCLRE1C was later tied to TCR beta V- and J-gene trimming. Among TCR beta chains, those listed as cytomegalovirus-associated numbered 164. For cytomegalovirus status, the classifier reportedly gave diagnoses with high specificity and sensitivity.

The chain is built from TRBV7-9 and TRBJ2-7, with 9 bases matching TRBD1. Input material: PBMCs. The receptor comes from a woman in her 50s in good health and CMV-seropositive. CDR3 amino acids: CASSQDRGVDEQYF. CDR3 nucleotides: TGTGCCAGCAGCCAGGACAGGGGAGTCGACGAGCAGTACTTC.